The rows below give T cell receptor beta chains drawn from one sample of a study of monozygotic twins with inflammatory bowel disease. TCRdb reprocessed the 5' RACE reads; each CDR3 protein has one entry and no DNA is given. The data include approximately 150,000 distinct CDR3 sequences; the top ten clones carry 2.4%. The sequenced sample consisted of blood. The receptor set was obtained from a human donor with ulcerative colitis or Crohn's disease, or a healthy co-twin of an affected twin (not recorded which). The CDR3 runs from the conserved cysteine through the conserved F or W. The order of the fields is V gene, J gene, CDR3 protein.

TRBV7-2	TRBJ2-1	CASGVGHPRNNEQFF
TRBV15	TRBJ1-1	CATSRALQGFTEAFF
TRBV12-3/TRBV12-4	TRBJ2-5	CASPGKGTAFGETQYF
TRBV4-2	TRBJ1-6	CASSQDREGPPLHF
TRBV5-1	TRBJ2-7	CASSSDRTPSEQYF
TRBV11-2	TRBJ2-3	CASSFTVGTDTQYF
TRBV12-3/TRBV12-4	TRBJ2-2	CASSSGFGRGHTGELFF
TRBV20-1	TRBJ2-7	CSARDPRTGGSYEQYF
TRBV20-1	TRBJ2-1	CSARQGPDYNEQFF
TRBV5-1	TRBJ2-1	CASSTGQGALNGQFF
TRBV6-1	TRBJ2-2	CASSEGPTTGELFF
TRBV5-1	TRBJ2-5	CASNNPTTEETQYF
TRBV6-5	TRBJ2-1	CASSYSREAGNEQFF
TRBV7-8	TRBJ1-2	CASSLARQNYGYTF
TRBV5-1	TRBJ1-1	CASRVGLNTEAFF
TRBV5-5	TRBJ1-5	CASSVRDSGGNQPQHF
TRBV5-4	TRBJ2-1	CASSLNGDTYNEQFF
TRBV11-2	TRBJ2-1	CASSLVRHNEQFF
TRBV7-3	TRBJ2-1	CASSINQGNEQFF
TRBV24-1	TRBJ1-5	CATSATDRGSNQPQHF
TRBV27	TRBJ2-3	CASSLWSGGAYDTQYF
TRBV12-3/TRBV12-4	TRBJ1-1	CASSPRENTEAFF
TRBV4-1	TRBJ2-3	CASSHRFAGDGSDTQYF
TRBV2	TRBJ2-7	CASSWTGATYEQYF
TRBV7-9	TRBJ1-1	CASSQREVNTEAFF
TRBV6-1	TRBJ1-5	CASRPTGESNQPQHF
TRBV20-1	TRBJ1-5	CSARDRAGIDQPQHF
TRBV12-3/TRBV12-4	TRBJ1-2	CASRRDSGYGYTF
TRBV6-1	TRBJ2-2	CASHTGSYTGELFF
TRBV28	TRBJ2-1	CASKGPALDPFSSYNEQFF
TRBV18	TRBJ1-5	CASSATGGDQPQHF
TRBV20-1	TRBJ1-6	CSASFPGTHSNSPLHF
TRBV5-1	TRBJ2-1	CASSPGLAGSSYNEQFF
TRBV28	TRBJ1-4	CASSLNPQETVFF
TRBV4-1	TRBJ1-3	CASSQDQRGPGNTIYF
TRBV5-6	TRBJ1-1	CASSLPARATEAFF
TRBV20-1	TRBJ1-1	CSVSPGAATFF
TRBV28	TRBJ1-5	CASSLSQDGGNQPQHF
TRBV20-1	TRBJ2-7	CSASVGLAGIYEQYF
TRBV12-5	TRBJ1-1	CASGLVERGWNTEAFF
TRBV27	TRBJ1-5	CASSFGQTNQPQHF
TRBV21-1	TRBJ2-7	CASSKTPGRTYEQYF
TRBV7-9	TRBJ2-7	CASSFGREEQYF
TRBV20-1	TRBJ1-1	CSARLSRGNTEAFF
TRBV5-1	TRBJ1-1	CASSPDTMNTEAFF